This T cell receptor (beta chain) was sequenced in a study of tumor and adjacent non-tumor tissue in lung cancer. Only a few counts were recorded for this clonotype. Its antigen remains unidentified. A junction boundary mismatches the germline segment, possibly from a read error. The library came from three nested PCR rounds adapted from ARM-PCR protocols. TCRdb recomputed calls from the multiplex PCR reads with MiXCR, one row per CDR3 protein. The sample has under 140,000 distinct CDR3 sequences, about 87% seen once; the top ten hold about 23%. This sample's RNA came from whole unsorted tissue. General study findings and limits: TCR diversity was significantly greater in tumor than normal lung tissue.

The CDR3 loop spans 14 amino acids. In germline, CDR1 is SGHDN, CDR2 FVKESK. The specimen sequenced was lung tumor tissue. The sequence was obtained from a man between 70 and 80 years old with non-small cell lung cancer. The chain has TRBV14 and TRBJ2-1; D perhaps matches TRBD1 (5 bases). DNA of the CDR3: TGTGCCAGTAGCATCCAGGGCCCTTACAATGAACAGTTATTC. Translated, it gives CASSIQGPYNEQLF.